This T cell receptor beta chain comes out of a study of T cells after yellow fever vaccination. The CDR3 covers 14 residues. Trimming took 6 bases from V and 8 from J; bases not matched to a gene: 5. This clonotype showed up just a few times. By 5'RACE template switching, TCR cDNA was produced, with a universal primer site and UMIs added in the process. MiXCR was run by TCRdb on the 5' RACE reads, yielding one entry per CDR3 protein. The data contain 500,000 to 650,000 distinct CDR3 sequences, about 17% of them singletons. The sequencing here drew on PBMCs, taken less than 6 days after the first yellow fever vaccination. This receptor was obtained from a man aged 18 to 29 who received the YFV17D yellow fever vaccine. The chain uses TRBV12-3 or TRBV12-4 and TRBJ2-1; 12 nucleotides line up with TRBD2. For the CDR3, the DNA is TGTGCCAGCAGCAAGGGACTAGCGGGCGATGAGCAGTTCTTC. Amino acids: CASSKGLAGDEQFF.